This T cell receptor (beta chain) was observed in a study of cytomegalovirus exposure and HLA in healthy donors. Healthy donors of bone marrow made up the group. The PCR contained 60 Vbeta and 13 Jbeta primers. Sequenced by immunoSEQ multiplex PCR; TCRdb stores in-frame clones only, minus some. The table lists some 220,000 clones, about 85% of them singletons. The study's findings and limits: In a later analysis, V- and J-gene trimming of beta chains associated with a DCLRE1C missense variant, replicated independently. Later analysis identified about 18,000 TCR beta sequences associated with HLA alleles, using a false discovery rate threshold of 0.05. Later on, an analysis found that several of the most significant clusters appeared to be linked to common viral pathogens, which included parvovirus B19.

Worth noting for this clone: Antigen: not known.

This clonotype was obtained from a girl aged 2-10 years in good health and CMV-seronegative. What was sequenced was PBMCs.

Here the CDR3 DNA reads TGTGCCAGCAGTCCAGGAGGCAGTCGACATAACTATGGCTACACCTTC. The encoded protein is CASSPGGSRHNYGYTF. The rearrangement joins TRBV27 to TRBJ1-2; D remains ambiguous. V was trimmed by 5 bases and J by 1 base, leaving 17 bases between them. The length of the CDR3 is 16 residues. Germline V lookup: CDR1 MNHEY, CDR2 SMNVEV (reference sequence).